The 18 T cell receptor beta chains below come from one sample, sequenced in a study of regulatory T cells in long-lasting Graves disease. Indicated time point: newly diagnosed GD, antithyroid drugs for less than 3 months. Scientists built the TCR library using RNA that was extracted from PBMCs. Construction of TCR beta libraries relied on iRepertoire HTBI primers and on Arm-PCR targeting CDR3 regions. In TCRdb, the multiplex PCR reads were re-called with MiXCR into one record per CDR3 protein. The data hold 510,000 or so distinct CDR3 sequences, with 12% observed a single time. These records were also assigned to another study, of T cells in Graves' hyperthyroidism and ophthalmopathy.

Sequencing was performed on peripheral blood mononuclear cells (PBMCs), taken at new diagnosis, from a patient treated with antithyroid drugs. The receptors here all came from a woman aged 30 to 39 with Graves disease.

This clonotype was found many times. The CDR3 loop is CAWSLGGKLFF. CDR3 DNA sequence: TGTGCCTGGAGCCTAGGGGGGAAACTGTTTTTT. The chain links TRBV30 to TRBJ1-4, with a tentative D call TRBD1 (6 bases). This CDR3 has 11 residues. From germline, CDR1 is GTSNPN and CDR2 SVGIG (reference sequence). V was trimmed by 3 bases and J by 11 bases, leaving 10 bases between them. Drawing the rest from reference TRBV30 and TRBJ1-4, the complete variable domain is SQTIHQWPATLVQPVGSPLSLECTVEGTSNPNLYWYRQAAGRGLQLLFYSVGIGQISSEVPQNLSASRPQDRQFILSSKKLLLSDSGFYLCAWSLGGKLFFGSGTQLSVL.

This chain joins TRBV20-1 and TRBJ2-1; D is unclear. V was trimmed by 3 bases and J by 14 bases, leaving 20 bases between them. The CDR3 is 13 amino acids. Germline-derived CDR1 and CDR2 are DFQATT and SNEGSKA (reference sequence). CDR3 DNA: TGCAGTGCTAGCCCCTCCAGTGTTGATACCGAGTTCTTC. It codes for CSASPSSVDTEFF.

The sample holds many counts of this clonotype. The DNA for the CDR3 is TGTGCCAGCAGCTGGGGGTACAGAGGTTCTAGCAATCAGCCCCAGCATTTT. Protein sequence: CASSWGYRGSSNQPQHF. The rearrangement joins TRBV7-8 to TRBJ1-5; D possibly corresponds to TRBD1 (5 bases). Germline values: CDR1 SGHVS, CDR2 FQNEAQ. V dropped 4 bases and J dropped 0 bases, with 16 bases sitting between them. The CDR3 is 17 amino acids.

As for this clonotype: This clone may be a read error of a much larger clone one base away. The J gene is TRBJ2-3, the V gene TRBV2; 8 bases match TRBD1. The J call may be in error: the DNA end matches TRBJ2-5 better. The CDR3 has 13 amino acids. Per the germline V gene, CDR1 is SNHLY and CDR2 is FYNNEI. CDR3 protein: CASTRTGPGTQYF. As DNA, the CDR3 is TGTGCCAGCACCAGGACAGGGCCCGGGACCCAGTACTTC.

This clonotype was counted many times. A read error may account for a junction end that differs from germline. The rearrangement links TRBV28 to TRBJ2-7; TRBD2 aligns across 14 bases. Germline V lookup: CDR1 MDHEN, CDR2 SYDVKM. The CDR3 is 14 residues long. The CDR3 loop reads CASRERTSGRSPFF. CDR3 DNA: TGTGCCAGCAGAGAAAGGACTAGCGGGAGGTCTCCGTTCTTC.

J is TRBJ2-7 and V is TRBV4-2, with 7 bases aligning to TRBD2. Germline values: CDR1 LGHNA, CDR2 YNFKEQ. J lost 0 bases, V lost 1 base, and 9 bases had no gene match. This CDR3 spans 17 amino acids. The CDR3 reads CASSQGLSGTPSYEQYF. CDR3 nucleotide sequence: TGTGCCAGCAGCCAAGGTTTGAGCGGGACCCCCTCCTACGAGCAGTACTTC.

This clonotype has ten or more counts. The chain carries TRBV7-8 and TRBJ2-5; D remains ambiguous. This CDR3 region has 14 residues. CDR1 is SGHVS and CDR2 is FQNEAQ in the germline V gene. V lost 2 bases, J lost 2 bases, and 9 bases lay in between. CDR3 DNA sequence: TGTGCCAGCAGCTTATCATCAACGCAAGAGACCCAGTACTTC. Amino acids: CASSLSSTQETQYF.

This clonotype was detected a few times. The chain employs TRBV20-1 and TRBJ1-5; D is undetermined. Trimming shortened V by 0 bases and J by 4 bases, and 16 bases separated the two germline ends. This CDR3 has 16 amino acids. Germline V gene lookup returns CDR1 DFQATT and CDR2 SNEGSKA (reference sequence). CDR3 residues: CSAREGGSNRNQPQHF. DNA of the CDR3: TGCAGTGCTAGAGAGGGCGGGTCGAATAGGAATCAGCCCCAGCATTTT.

Ten or more counts support this clonotype. V is TRBV2 and J is TRBJ1-6; D call uncertain. Germline V gives CDR1 SNHLY, CDR2 FYNNEI. V lost 1 base and J 9 bases, leaving 13 bases between the germline ends. The CDR3 sequence is 15 residues long. The CDR3 is CASSEGDRRGSPLHF. CDR3 nucleotides: TGTGCCAGCAGTGAAGGAGACCGACGGGGTTCACCCCTCCACTTT.

This clonotype has more than one count but fewer than ten. This may be a read error, as it is one base from a much larger clone. The V gene is TRBV19, the J gene TRBJ1-2; no clear D. With 7 bases removed from V and 1 base from J, the gap between germline ends came to 28 bases. Germline V CDR1 and CDR2: LNHDA, SQIVND (reference sequence). The CDR3 length is 19 residues. CDR3 coding DNA: TGTGCCAGTAATATCGACTCAGGCAGAGCCCTTGATAGTAACTATGGCTACACCTTC. Amino acid sequence: CASNIDSGRALDSNYGYTF.

The gene calls are TRBV10-3 and TRBJ1-2; D ambiguous. CDR1 is ENHRY and CDR2 is SYGVKD in the germline V gene. The CDR3 is 14 amino acids. V lost 2 bases and J 0 bases, leaving 7 bases between the germline ends. The chain's CDR3 is CAISEENPNYGYTF. The CDR3 DNA reads as TGTGCCATCAGTGAGGAGAATCCTAACTATGGCTACACCTTC.

The V gene is TRBV6-1, the J gene TRBJ2-2, with D perhaps matching TRBD2 (6 bases). The CDR3 has 15 amino acids. V lost 6 bases, J lost 0 bases, and 11 bases lay in between. The germline CDR1 and CDR2 sequences are MNHNS and SASEGT. CDR3 amino acids: CASSQRVANTGELFF. The CDR3 DNA sequence: TGTGCCAGCAGCCAGCGGGTAGCGAACACCGGGGAGCTGTTTTTT.

There are many counts of this clonotype. The chain joins TRBV5-6 to TRBJ2-1; the D is unclear. This CDR3 has 14 amino acids. Germline V gene lookup returns CDR1 SGHDT and CDR2 YYEEEE. The V end was cut by 1 base, the J end by 8 bases, with 13 bases between. CDR3 in amino acids: CASSLLDLGDEQFF. CDR3 bases: TGTGCCAGCAGCTTGCTTGACCTTGGCGATGAGCAGTTCTTC. The variable domain in full, completed from reference TRBV5-6 and TRBJ2-1, reads DAGVTQSPTHLIKTRGQQVTLRCSPKSGHDTVSWYQQALGQGPQFIFQYYEEEERQRGNFPDRFSGHQFPNYSSELNVNALLLGDSALYLCASSLLDLGDEQFFGPGTRLTVL.

The chain recombines TRBV11-2 with TRBJ2-2, with D perhaps TRBD2 (5 bases). The V end was cut by 3 bases, the J end by 0 bases, with 8 bases between. Germline loops: CDR1 SGHAT, CDR2 FQNNGV. The CDR3 runs 15 residues. This chain's CDR3 is CASSFRRANTGELFF. In DNA, the CDR3 is TGTGCCAGCAGCTTCAGGCGGGCGAACACCGGGGAGCTGTTTTTT.

As to this clonotype: A much larger clone differs by one base, so this may be a read error. The chain is built from TRBV7-9 and TRBJ2-1, with 9 bases fitting TRBD2. The CDR3 loop spans 14 amino acids. The V and J ends lost 4 bases and 7 bases, in that order; junction bases with no gene match: 5. The germline V gene encodes CDR1 SEHNR and CDR2 FQNEAQ (reference sequence). The chain's CDR3 is CASSSSGTGNEQFF. CDR3 coding DNA: TGTGCCAGCAGCTCTAGCGGGACGGGGAATGAGCAGTTCTTC. Based on the CDR3 plus reference TRBV7-9 and TRBJ2-1, the full variable domain is DTGVSQNPRHKITKRGQNVTFRCDPISEHNRLYWYRQTLGQGPEFLTYFQNEAQLEKSRLLSDRFSAERPKGSFSTLEIQRTEQGDSAMYLCASSSSGTGNEQFFGPGTRLTVL.

This clonotype was seen a few times. A much larger clone is a single base away; this may be a read error. The chain recombines TRBV6-1 with TRBJ2-5, with a tentative D call TRBD2 (6 bases). V was cut by 5 bases and J by 8 bases, with 24 bases left in between. The CDR3 has 16 residues. CDR1 and CDR2 (germline): MNHNS, SASEGT. The CDR3 bases are TGTGCCAGCAGTCCTAGTGGCGGGGAAGGTAGGGATACCCAGTACTTC. Its protein product is CASSPSGGEGRDTQYF.

In this sample, this clonotype turned up many times. This chain joins TRBV7-9 and TRBJ2-1; 10 bases map to TRBD2. CDR1 SEHNR and CDR2 FQNEAQ come from the germline V gene (reference sequence). The V segment lost 4 bases and the J segment 0 bases; nucleotides outside the gene matches: 12. The CDR3 length is 19 residues. The chain's CDR3 is CASSSLTAGGGASYNEQFF. The CDR3 DNA reads TGTGCCAGCAGCTCCCTCACAGCGGGAGGGGGTGCCTCCTACAATGAGCAGTTCTTC.

This clonotype was seen a handful of times. This rearrangement joins TRBV13 to TRBJ1-1; 9 bases line up with TRBD1. This CDR3 comprises 15 residues. Germline V lookup: CDR1 PRHDT, CDR2 FYEKMQ (reference sequence). Trimming cost V 4 bases and J 1 base; bases outside gene matches: 4. The CDR3: CASSSKTGGNTEAFF. For the CDR3, the DNA is TGTGCCAGCAGCTCGAAGACAGGGGGGAACACTGAAGCTTTCTTT.